The 26 T cell receptor beta chains given below trace back to one sample, sequenced in a study of T cell repertoires in aging, cancer and after chemotherapy. Peripheral blood genomic DNA, not sorted cells or RNA, was the template. Multiplex touch-down PCR with TRB-A/B primers amplified rearranged V-D-J TRB sequences. TCRdb redid the calling of the multiplex PCR reads with MiXCR, one entry per CDR3 protein. The table includes thousands of distinct CDR3 sequences, around 30% detected once. The sample comprised blood. These receptors came from a human donor with a blood cancer.

This clonotype showed up just a few times. V gene TRBV12-3 or TRBV12-4 combines with J gene TRBJ2-7, with 8 bases fitting TRBD1. Losses at the gene ends were 7 bases for V and 4 bases for J; bases not matched to a gene: 6. This CDR3 has 13 amino acids. CDR3 sequence: CASTTGERYEQYF. The CDR3 nucleotides read TGTGCCAGCACGACAGGGGAGAGATACGAGCAGTACTTC.

The genes are TRBV6-6 and TRBJ2-7; D gene uncertain. Germline CDR1 and CDR2: MNHNY and SVGAGI (reference sequence). This CDR3 comprises 11 residues. Trimming shortened V by 5 bases and J by 5 bases, and 7 bases separated the two germline ends. CDR3 in amino acids: CASSPWDEQYF. CDR3 DNA: TGTGCCAGCAGTCCTTGGGACGAGCAGTACTTC.

This clonotype occurred once. CDR3 residues: CASSQTGTGMNTEAFF. The CDR3 nucleotides read TGTGCCAGCTCGCAGACCGGGACAGGGATGAACACTGAAGCTTTCTTT. The chain uses TRBV18 and TRBJ1-1, with 9 bases identical to TRBD1. The V and J ends lost 6 bases and 0 bases, in that order; junction bases with no gene match: 8. The CDR3 is 16 residues long. Germline V gene lookup returns CDR1 KGHSH and CDR2 LQKENI.

About this clonotype: A single base separates this from a much larger clone, so it may be a read error. This chain links TRBV6-1 with TRBJ2-3; tentatively, D is TRBD1 (6 bases). The CDR3 loop spans 14 amino acids. CDR1 is MNHNS and CDR2 is SASEGT in the germline V gene. CDR3 loop: CASSDRRRTDTEYF. CDR3 coding DNA: TGTGCCAGCAGCGACAGGCGCCGCACAGATACGGAGTATTTT.

This clonotype was counted only a few times. The chain carries TRBV7-9 and TRBJ2-1; the match to TRBD2 covers 8 bases. In germline, CDR1 is SEHNR, CDR2 FQNEAQ (reference sequence). V lost 1 base and J lost 7; bases outside the gene matches: 6. The CDR3 is 15 amino acids. CDR3: CASSLGSGIINEQFF. CDR3 coding DNA: TGTGCCAGCAGCTTAGGTAGCGGGATTATAAATGAGCAGTTCTTC.

This clonotype was counted only a few times. This chain joins TRBV4-2 and TRBJ2-7; 11 nucleotides match TRBD2. Germline V CDR1 and CDR2: LGHNA, YNFKEQ. V shed 4 bases, J shed 2 bases, and the junction held 7 bases outside the gene matches. The CDR3 contains 16 residues. CDR3 coding DNA: TGTGCCAGCAGCCCCCGCCTAGCGGGAGGCGCCTACGAGCAGTACTTC. It yields the protein CASSPRLAGGAYEQYF.

This clonotype is termed medium-sized. This chain joins TRBV6-1 and TRBJ2-1; 10 nucleotides match TRBD2. This CDR3 contains 17 residues. Germline trimming cut 2 bases from V and 7 bases from J; bases unmatched to any gene: 11. Per germline, CDR1 MNHNS and CDR2 SASEGT. The CDR3 nucleotides are TGTGCCAGCAGTGAAAGAGGTCTAGCGGGAGTACTAAATGAGCAGTTCTTC. This codes for CASSERGLAGVLNEQFF.

By sample share, this clonotype is medium-sized. The chain carries TRBV27 and TRBJ2-7, with 9 bases fitting TRBD2. CDR1 is MNHEY and CDR2 is SMNVEV in the germline V gene (reference sequence). Unmatched junction bases numbered 8, after V lost 4 bases and J lost 4 bases. This CDR3 region has 15 residues. The CDR3 protein is CASSYLSSGSYEQYF. CDR3 coding DNA: TGTGCCAGCAGTTACCTCAGTAGCGGGAGTTACGAGCAGTACTTC.

In its sample, this clonotype is medium-sized. This chain joins TRBV5-5 and TRBJ2-5; D is undetermined. Trimming stripped 0 bases from V and 4 bases from J, with 7 bases between. CDR1 SGHKS and CDR2 YYEKEE come from the germline V gene (reference sequence). CDR3 size: 13 residues. Here the CDR3 DNA reads TGTGCCAGCAGCTTGGACCCCTCAGAGACCCAGTACTTC. Protein sequence: CASSLDPSETQYF.

The rearrangement links TRBV12-3 or TRBV12-4 to TRBJ2-2, with no clear D. The CDR3 spans 16 residues. Trimming left V 6 bases short and J 2 bases short, with 16 bases between. CDR3 DNA sequence: TGTGCCAGCAGAGAGATGAGGCCCTCAAACACCGGGGAGCTGTTTTTT. It encodes CASREMRPSNTGELFF.

This clonotype appeared a few times. The CDR3 spells CASSSPTGEQYF. The CDR3 bases are TGTGCCAGCAGTTCCCCCACGGGAGAGCAGTACTTC. The chain recombines TRBV27 with TRBJ2-7; the D gene is possibly TRBD2 (5 bases). Trimming stripped 4 bases from V and 7 bases from J, with 11 bases between. Germline V gives CDR1 MNHEY, CDR2 SMNVEV (reference sequence). This CDR3 is built from 12 residues.

This clonotype was seen only a few times. This chain joins TRBV14 and TRBJ2-1; the match to TRBD2 covers 9 bases. The CDR3 is 14 amino acids. Germline assignment: CDR1 SGHDN and CDR2 FVKESK. Germline trimming cut 4 bases from V and 4 bases from J; bases unmatched to any gene: 2. CDR3 DNA: TGTGCCAGCAGCCCGGGACTAGCTTACAATGAGCAGTTCTTC. Amino acids: CASSPGLAYNEQFF.

The table lists this clonotype with a few counts. The rearrangement links TRBV20-1 to TRBJ2-5, with 8 nucleotides matching TRBD2. The CDR3 is 15 amino acids. Trimming at V came to 6 bases and at J to 2 bases, leaving 11 bases not matched to a gene. The germline gives CDR1 DFQATT, CDR2 SNEGSKA (reference sequence). CDR3: CSAGGAGSRQETQYF. In DNA, the CDR3 is TGCAGTGCCGGGGGGGCAGGGTCGCGGCAAGAGACCCAGTACTTC.

This clonotype ranks as medium-sized. The rearrangement links TRBV19 to TRBJ2-3; D possibly corresponds to TRBD2 (6 bases). CDR1 LNHDA and CDR2 SQIVND come from the germline V gene (reference sequence). The CDR3 has 12 amino acids. The CDR3 loop reads CATGLLTDTQYF. CDR3 nucleotides: TGTGCGACGGGACTCCTCACAGATACGCAGTATTTT.

Of note for this clonotype: This may be a read error: a much more frequent sequence differs by one nucleotide. The gene calls are TRBV11-1 and TRBJ2-5; D unclear. The CDR3 has 15 amino acids. Per germline, CDR1 SGHAT and CDR2 FQDESV (reference sequence). V lost 3 bases and J 4 bases, leaving 15 bases between the germline ends. The CDR3 here is CASSFSPRWIETQYF. The CDR3 DNA follows: TGTGCCAGCAGCTTCAGTCCCAGGTGGATAGAGACCCAGTACTTC.

V gene TRBV10-3 combines with J gene TRBJ1-2; D is perhaps TRBD1 (5 bases). This CDR3 has 13 amino acids. V was shortened by 4 bases and J by 7 bases, with 13 bases between the two germline ends. In germline, CDR1 is ENHRY, CDR2 SYGVKD. CDR3 nucleotide sequence: TGTGCCATCAGTGCCAACCGACAGTTTGGCTACACCTTC. Residues: CAISANRQFGYTF.

This chain connects TRBV30 to TRBJ1-5; D gene unclear. The CDR3 is 13 amino acids. Trimming shortened V by 3 bases and J by 3 bases, and 9 bases separated the two germline ends. CDR1 GTSNPN and CDR2 SVGIG come from the germline V gene (reference sequence). CDR3 loop: CAWRGGFNQPQHF. In nucleotides, the CDR3 is TGTGCCTGGAGGGGAGGGTTCAATCAGCCCCAGCATTTT.

On this clonotype: A clone one base away is much larger, so this may be a read error. The CDR3 region is CASSPIGWEKLFF. The CDR3 DNA follows: TGTGCCAGCAGCCCCATAGGTTGGGAAAAACTGTTTTTT. The rearrangement uses TRBV6-6 and TRBJ1-4; D is unclear. V was trimmed by 6 bases and J by 8 bases, leaving 13 bases between them. The CDR3 is made up of 13 amino acids. Germline CDR1 is MNHNY and CDR2 is SVGAGI (reference sequence).

This rearrangement joins TRBV6-1 to TRBJ1-5, with D maybe TRBD1 (5 bases). This CDR3 contains 14 residues. Germline V CDR1 and CDR2: MNHNS, SASEGT. V was clipped by 7 bases and J by 2 bases, with 12 bases between them. The CDR3 nucleotides read TGTGCCAGCATGGGGCCGGGTGGCAATCAGCCCCAGCATTTT. This gives the protein CASMGPGGNQPQHF.

This clonotype is categorized as medium-sized. The chain is built from TRBV5-1 and TRBJ2-2; D is unclear. In germline, CDR1 is SGHRS, CDR2 YFSETQ. The V gene lost 0 bases and the J gene lost 3 bases, with 6 bases spanning the gap. The CDR3 is made up of 14 amino acids. The CDR3 nucleotides are TGCGCCAGCAGCTTGGCCGGACACACCGGGGAGCTGTTTTTT. This codes for CASSLAGHTGELFF. Variable domain in full (rest from reference TRBV5-1 and TRBJ2-2): KAGVTQTPRYLIKTRGQQVTLSCSPISGHRSVSWYQQTPGQGLQFLFEYFSETQRNKGNFPGRFSGRQFSNSRSEMNVSTLELGDSALYLCASSLAGHTGELFFGEGSRLTVL.

Points on this clonotype: A read error may produce the germline difference seen at one junction end. The V call is TRBV7-2, the J call TRBJ2-1, with 7 bases matching TRBD2. In germline, CDR1 is SGHTA, CDR2 FQGNSA. The CDR3 loop spans 13 amino acids. The CDR3: CASRREGENEQLF. DNA of the CDR3: TGTGCCAGCCGGAGGGAGGGAGAGAATGAGCAGTTATTC.

A note on this clonotype: Possible read error: a much larger clone is one base away. The genes are TRBV5-4 and TRBJ2-2, with D maybe TRBD2 (5 bases). Trimming left V 0 bases short and J 6 bases short, with 15 bases between. This CDR3 is 16 amino acids long. CDR1 SGHNT and CDR2 YYREEE come from the germline V gene (reference sequence). The DNA of the CDR3 is TGTGCCAGCAGCTTGGCCGCTAGAGGGAGCTCCGGGGAGCTGTTTTTT. This sequence encodes CASSLAARGSSGELFF.

The genes are TRBV7-2 and TRBJ2-2; D remains ambiguous. The ends were cut back, 2 bases at V and 1 base at J, with 5 bases in the middle. CDR1 and CDR2 from the germline V gene are SGHTA and FQGNSA. CDR3 size: 14 residues. In DNA form, the CDR3 reads TGTGCCAGCAGCTTAAGAGGGAACACCGGGGAGCTGTTTTTT. It codes for CASSLRGNTGELFF.

The CDR3 is CASSPGTGVRQPQHF. The CDR3 region has the DNA TGTGCCAGCAGCCCCGGGACAGGGGTTCGTCAGCCCCAGCATTTT. The chain combines TRBV9 with TRBJ1-5, with 10 bases aligning to TRBD1. The CDR3 sequence is 15 residues long. Germline assignment: CDR1 SGDLS and CDR2 YYNGEE. V lost 4 bases and J lost 6; bases outside the gene matches: 7.

This clonotype is classed as medium-sized. The V gene is TRBV6-1, the J gene TRBJ1-2; possibly TRBD1 for D (5 bases). The germline V gene encodes CDR1 MNHNS and CDR2 SASEGT. The V gene lost 4 bases and the J gene lost 0 bases, with 9 bases spanning the gap. There are 14 residues in the CDR3. This CDR3 reads CASSGGSSNYGYTF. The CDR3 nucleotides are TGTGCCAGCAGTGGGGGGTCCTCTAACTATGGCTACACCTTC.

This clonotype has just a few counts. The gene calls are TRBV28 and TRBJ2-2; TRBD1 is a possible D gene (5 bases). Germline assignment: CDR1 MDHEN and CDR2 SYDVKM. With 5 bases removed from V and 4 bases from J, the gap between germline ends came to 11 bases. The CDR3 spans 14 residues. The CDR3 spells CASSDQGFTGELFF. CDR3 DNA sequence: TGTGCCAGCAGTGATCAGGGATTCACCGGGGAGCTGTTTTTT.